The 25 T cell receptor beta chains listed next were all sequenced from one sample in a study of OX40 agonist ivuxolimab in advanced cancers. Receptors were amplified or captured by the immunoSEQ multiplex PCR assay. TCRdb re-hosts the immuneACCESS table, in-frame sequences only. Its copies lack some clones; in the studies checked, an unresolved V gene accounts for under half of them, and the cause for the rest is not known. The sample table contains about 46,000 clones; only one count was recorded for 89% of them. Approximately 10% of the sample comes from the top ten. Here the sequenced sample was CD4+ or CD8+ T cells sorted from blood, taken in a trial of the OX40 agonist ivuxolimab. These receptors all stem from an adult with an advanced solid tumor such as melanoma, head and neck, liver or kidney cancer.

This chain joins TRBV5-4 and TRBJ2-7; 11 nucleotides match TRBD2. The V and J ends lost 3 bases and 3 bases, in that order; junction bases with no gene match: 2. The CDR3 spans 14 residues. The germline gives CDR1 SGHNT, CDR2 YYREEE (reference sequence). CDR3 residues: CASSWGTSGYEQYF. DNA of the CDR3: TGTGCCAGCAGCTGGGGGACTAGCGGCTACGAGCAGTACTTC.

The chain uses TRBV28 and TRBJ2-3; the match to TRBD1 covers 9 bases. V gave up 6 bases and J gave up 5 bases; unmatched junction bases: 12. The V gene's germline CDR1 is MDHEN and CDR2 SYDVKM. There are 16 residues in the CDR3. CDR3 loop: CASSSPGTGLLDTQYF. DNA of the CDR3: TGTGCCAGCAGCTCCCCTGGGACAGGGCTCCTAGATACGCAGTATTTT.

The V call is TRBV18, the J call TRBJ2-7; TRBD2 matches 9 bases. V lost 5 bases to trimming and J lost 6 bases; unmatched junction nucleotides: 8. Germline CDR1 is KGHSH and CDR2 is LQKENI. This CDR3 is 14 amino acids long. DNA for the CDR3: TGTGCCAGCTCAGAACCGGGACTAGCATCCGAGCAGTACTTC. This encodes CASSEPGLASEQYF.

To note about this clone: Being one base from a much bigger clone, this may be a read error. This same CDR3 is encoded by further DNA sequences in the sample. The chain links TRBV7-9 to TRBJ2-2; tentative D call: TRBD1 (6 bases). Germline CDR1 is SEHNR and CDR2 is FQNEAQ (reference sequence). V was trimmed by 9 bases and J by 7 bases, leaving 15 bases between them. CDR3 length equals 13 residues. As DNA, the CDR3 is TGTGCCAGTAGCCCCGGGACAAGCGGGGAGCTGTTTTTT. Its translation is CASSPGTSGELFF.

This clone has only one observation. V is TRBV4-3 and J is TRBJ2-1; TRBD2 agrees at 7 bases. This CDR3 has 17 residues. The junction had 14 bases not matched to a gene; V was cut back by 4 bases and J by 5 bases. Germline V CDR1 and CDR2: LGHNA, YSLEER. CDR3 amino acids: CASSPSVASGPNNEQFF. CDR3 nucleotide sequence: TGCGCCAGCAGCCCGTCGGTTGCTAGCGGACCTAACAATGAGCAGTTCTTC.

This clone was picked up a small number of times. J is TRBJ1-1 and V is TRBV9; no definite D call. This CDR3 comprises 15 residues. The ends were cut back, 0 bases at V and 0 bases at J, with 9 bases in the middle. Germline V lookup: CDR1 SGDLS, CDR2 YYNGEE. CDR3 sequence (DNA): TGTGCCAGCAGCGTAGGCCGCAGGTTGAACACTGAAGCTTTCTTT. This sequence encodes CASSVGRRLNTEAFF.

The CDR3 nucleotides read TGTGCCATCAGTAGGGTGGGAGAGCTGGCGGCCGGGGAGCTGTTTTTT. The encoded protein is CAISRVGELAAGELFF. The chain employs TRBV10-3 and TRBJ2-2; a possible D gene is TRBD2 (5 bases). Trimming left V 5 bases short and J 6 bases short, with 19 bases between. The CDR3 covers 16 residues. Per the germline V gene, CDR1 is ENHRY and CDR2 is SYGVKD.

This chain links TRBV18 with TRBJ1-1, with D perhaps TRBD1 (5 bases). This CDR3 has 15 amino acids. Germline CDR1 is KGHSH and CDR2 is LQKENI. The V and J ends lost 3 bases and 1 base respectively, with 12 bases between them. Here the CDR3 reads CASSPSDSENTEAFF. In DNA, the CDR3 is TGTGCCAGCTCACCTTCAGACAGTGAGAACACTGAAGCTTTCTTT.

V gene TRBV11-1 combines with J gene TRBJ1-1; D unresolved. The CDR3 sequence is 12 residues long. Germline V gene sequence: CDR1 SGHAT, CDR2 FQDESV (reference sequence). Trimming left V 3 bases short and J 7 bases short, with 9 bases between. The CDR3 here is CASSFKGVEAFF. In DNA form, the CDR3 reads TGTGCCAGCAGCTTTAAGGGAGTTGAAGCTTTCTTT.

V usage is TRBV4-1 and J usage is TRBJ2-7, with D maybe TRBD1 (6 bases). Germline CDR1 is MGHRA and CDR2 is YSYEKL. V lost 3 bases and J 3 bases, leaving 6 bases between the germline ends. The CDR3 contains 12 residues. CDR3 nucleotides: TGCGCCAGCAGCCAGGACAGCTACGAGCAGTACTTC. Its protein product is CASSQDSYEQYF.

CDR3 sequence reads: CASSLGGSHNEQFF. In DNA, the CDR3 is TGCGCCAGCAGCTTGGGGGGAAGCCACAATGAGCAGTTCTTC. The rearrangement uses TRBV5-1 and TRBJ2-1, with D unresolved. CDR1 and CDR2 (germline): SGHRS, YFSETQ. Deletions cut 0 bases from V and 5 bases from J, with 9 bases between. The CDR3 totals 14 residues.

DNA for the CDR3: TGTGCCAGTAGTCCCTGGAATGAAAAACTGTTTTTT. It specifies CASSPWNEKLFF. The gene calls are TRBV19 and TRBJ1-4; D is unclear. Germline CDR1 and CDR2: LNHDA and SQIVND (reference sequence). V was clipped by 5 bases and J by 5 bases, with 6 bases between them. CDR3 size: 12 residues.

The rearrangement uses TRBV7-6 and TRBJ2-3, with no clear D. Trimming stripped 1 base from V and 2 bases from J, with 10 bases between. Germline V CDR1 and CDR2: SGHVS, FNYEAQ. The CDR3 loop spans 15 amino acids. CDR3 in amino acids: CASSLVGWDTDTQYF. For the CDR3, the DNA is TGTGCCAGCAGCTTAGTAGGGTGGGACACAGATACGCAGTATTTT.

This chain joins TRBV5-4 and TRBJ1-5, with D possibly being TRBD1 (5 bases). This CDR3 is 15 amino acids long. V dropped 4 bases and J dropped 4 bases, with 15 bases sitting between them. Germline V gives CDR1 SGHNT, CDR2 YYREEE (reference sequence). The CDR3 region is CASSVQGIGNQPQHF. The CDR3 DNA follows: TGTGCCAGCAGCGTCCAGGGAATTGGAAATCAGCCCCAGCATTTT.

The rearrangement joins TRBV5-5 to TRBJ1-1, with D unclear. The CDR3 runs to 12 residues. Germline loops: CDR1 SGHKS, CDR2 YYEKEE (reference sequence). Trimming removed 0 bases from V and 7 bases from J, with 7 bases in between. CDR3 nucleotides: TGTGCCAGCAGCTTGGTAGTGGTTGAAGCTTTCTTT. Translated, it gives CASSLVVVEAFF.

This chain uses TRBV9 with TRBJ2-5; D is unresolved. V was cut by 4 bases and J by 0 bases, with 10 bases left in between. The CDR3 has 14 residues. Germline assignment: CDR1 SGDLS and CDR2 YYNGEE. CDR3 in DNA: TGTGCCAGCAGCCCAGACCGTTACCAAGAGACCCAGTACTTC. Residues: CASSPDRYQETQYF.

A few counts support this clone. J is TRBJ1-1 and V is TRBV19; tentative D call: TRBD1 (6 bases). CDR1 is LNHDA, CDR2 SQIVND, per germline (reference sequence). Between the trimmed V and J ends, which lost 8 bases and 2 bases, there was a span of 12 bases. This CDR3 region has 13 residues. This CDR3 reads CASGLRGNTEAFF. CDR3 DNA: TGTGCCAGTGGGCTCAGGGGAAACACTGAAGCTTTCTTT.

The V gene is TRBV11-3, the J gene TRBJ2-3; 7 bases fit TRBD1. V gave up 2 bases and J gave up 5 bases; unmatched junction bases: 4. This CDR3 is built from 14 residues. Germline values: CDR1 SGHNT, CDR2 YENEEA. CDR3 nucleotide sequence: TGTGCCAGCAGCTTAAGGGGGCCCCAAGATACGCAGTATTTT. Translated, it gives CASSLRGPQDTQYF. The variable domain in full, completed from reference TRBV11-3 and TRBJ2-3, reads EAGVVQSPRYKIIEKKQPVAFWCNPISGHNTLYWYLQNLGQGPELLIRYENEEAVDDSQLPKDRFSAERLKGVDSTLKIQPAELGDSAVYLCASSLRGPQDTQYFGPGTRLTVL.

V is TRBV27 and J is TRBJ2-2; no clear D gene. CDR1 is MNHEY, CDR2 SMNVEV, per germline (reference sequence). Deletions cut 5 bases from V and 3 bases from J, with 7 bases between. This CDR3 has 13 amino acids. In DNA, the CDR3 is TGTGCCAGCAGTCTCCTCCACACCGGGGAGCTGTTTTTT. Translated, it gives CASSLLHTGELFF.

The rearrangement links TRBV5-6 to TRBJ2-1; 13 bases are a match to TRBD2. In germline, CDR1 is SGHDT, CDR2 YYEEEE. Unmatched junction bases numbered 14, after V lost 6 bases and J lost 2 bases. This CDR3 has 19 residues. This CDR3 reads CASIPRGTSGISPYNEQFF. CDR3 DNA sequence: TGTGCCAGCATCCCCCGGGGGACTAGCGGGATTTCCCCCTACAATGAGCAGTTCTTC.

V gene TRBV7-2 combines with J gene TRBJ1-2; TRBD1 is a possible D gene (5 bases). CDR1 and CDR2 (germline): SGHTA, FQGNSA. The CDR3 totals 13 residues. V dropped 3 bases and J dropped 4 bases, with 9 bases sitting between them. In nucleotides, the CDR3 is TGTGCCAGCAGCTTGGGACCTCTCTATGGCTACACCTTC. Its translation is CASSLGPLYGYTF.

V is TRBV4-2 and J is TRBJ2-5; unclear D gene. CDR1 and CDR2 from the germline V gene are LGHNA and YNFKEQ. V was pared by 0 bases and J by 5 bases, with 19 bases between. The CDR3 extends over 17 amino acids. Here the CDR3 reads CASSQDVSSFVGETQYF. CDR3 bases: TGTGCCAGCAGCCAAGATGTTAGCAGCTTCGTCGGGGAGACCCAGTACTTC.

The chain joins TRBV7-2 to TRBJ2-7; 8 bases line up with TRBD1. The ends lost 4 bases at V and 2 bases at J; junction bases unmatched: 1. The CDR3 has 13 residues. Germline V gene lookup returns CDR1 SGHTA and CDR2 FQGNSA. Written as DNA, the CDR3 is TGTGCCAGCAGCTGGACAGGGACCTACGAGCAGTACTTC. This encodes CASSWTGTYEQYF.

The chain recombines TRBV7-3 with TRBJ2-7; TRBD1 matches 7 bases. This CDR3 contains 13 residues. Germline lookup yields CDR1 SGHTA and CDR2 FQGTGA. With V trimmed by 5 bases and J by 7 bases, 8 bases remained unmatched. CDR3 protein: CASSSWSGGEQYF. CDR3 sequence (DNA): TGTGCCAGCAGCAGTTGGTCAGGGGGAGAGCAGTACTTC.

This chain links TRBV7-2 with TRBJ2-5; 9 nucleotides match TRBD2. The germline V gene encodes CDR1 SGHTA and CDR2 FQGNSA. V trimming: 0 bases; J trimming: 9 bases; junction bases outside the gene matches: 8. The CDR3 length is 15 residues. This chain's CDR3 is CASSLALRPSGAQYF. The CDR3 DNA reads TGTGCCAGCAGCTTAGCGCTCAGACCTAGCGGGGCCCAGTACTTC. The entire variable domain, with the rest obtained from reference TRBV7-2 and TRBJ2-5, is as follows: GAGVSQSPSNKVTEKGKDVELRCDPISGHTALYWYRQSLGQGLEFLIYFQGNSAPDKSGLPSDRFSAERTGGSVSTLTIQRTQQEDSAVYLCASSLALRPSGAQYFGPGTRLLVL.